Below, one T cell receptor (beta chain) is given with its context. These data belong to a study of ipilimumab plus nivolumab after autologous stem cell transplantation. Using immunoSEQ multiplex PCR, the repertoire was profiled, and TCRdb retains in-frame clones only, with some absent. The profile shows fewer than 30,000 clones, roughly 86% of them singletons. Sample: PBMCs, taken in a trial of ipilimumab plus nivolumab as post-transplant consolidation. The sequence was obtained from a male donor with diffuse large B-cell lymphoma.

CDR3 coding DNA: TGTGCCAGCGACTTTTTGCTCGATACGCAGTATTTT. This translates into CASDFLLDTQYF. V is TRBV7-9 and J is TRBJ2-3; D gene ambiguous. V lost 8 bases to trimming and J lost 6 bases, with 12 bases between them. Germline CDR1 reads SEHNR; CDR2 reads FQNEAQ (reference sequence). The CDR3 has 12 amino acids.